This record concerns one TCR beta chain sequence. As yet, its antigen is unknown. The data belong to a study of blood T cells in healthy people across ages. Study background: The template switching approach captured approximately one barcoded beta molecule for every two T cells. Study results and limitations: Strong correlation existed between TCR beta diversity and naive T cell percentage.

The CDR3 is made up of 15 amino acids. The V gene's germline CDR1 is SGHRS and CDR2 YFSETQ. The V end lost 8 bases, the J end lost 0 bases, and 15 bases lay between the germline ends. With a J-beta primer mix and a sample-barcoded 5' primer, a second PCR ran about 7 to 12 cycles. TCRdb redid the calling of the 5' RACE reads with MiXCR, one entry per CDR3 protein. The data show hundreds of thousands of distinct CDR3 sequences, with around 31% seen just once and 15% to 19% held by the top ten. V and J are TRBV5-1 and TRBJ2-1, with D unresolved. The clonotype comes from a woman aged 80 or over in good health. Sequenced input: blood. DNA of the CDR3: TGCGCCAGTAAGGTTGGCGTTAGCTCCTACAATGAGCAGTTCTTC. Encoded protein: CASKVGVSSYNEQFF.